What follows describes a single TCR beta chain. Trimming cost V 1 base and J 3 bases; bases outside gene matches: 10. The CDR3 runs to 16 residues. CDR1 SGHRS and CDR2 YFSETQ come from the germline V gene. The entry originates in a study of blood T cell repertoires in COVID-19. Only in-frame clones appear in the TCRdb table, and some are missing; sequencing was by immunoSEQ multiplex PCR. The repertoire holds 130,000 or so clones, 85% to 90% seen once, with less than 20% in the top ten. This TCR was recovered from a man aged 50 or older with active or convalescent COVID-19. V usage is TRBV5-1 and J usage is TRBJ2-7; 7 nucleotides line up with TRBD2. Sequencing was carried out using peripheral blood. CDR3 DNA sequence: TGCGCCAGCAGCTTGTCGTCGGGGGGTAAGCTCTACGAGCAGTACTTC. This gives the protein CASSLSSGGKLYEQYF.